The 31 T cell receptor beta chains below were found in one sample sequenced in a study of technical replicates of blood from several donors. TCRdb's table, derived via immunoSEQ multiplex PCR, lists solely in-frame clones and lacks some. The sample contains tens of thousands of clones, approximately 94% of which appear only once. The sequenced sample consisted of T cells isolated from PBMCs. Receptor source: a human donor in good health.

The rearrangement joins TRBV7-2 to TRBJ2-3; D may be TRBD2 (6 bases). Trimming pared 6 bases from V and 8 bases from J, leaving 21 bases between. CDR1 is SGHTA, CDR2 FQGNSA, per germline. The CDR3 length is 15 residues. The CDR3 loop reads CASRPPSGDWGTQYF. Here the CDR3 DNA reads TGTGCCAGCAGGCCGCCATCGGGAGATTGGGGTACGCAGTATTTT.

The chain recombines TRBV7-6 with TRBJ2-3; 10 bases fit TRBD2. The CDR3 has 16 residues. Germline V gives CDR1 SGHVS, CDR2 FNYEAQ. V shed 4 bases and J 7 bases; nucleotides not matched to a gene: 11. The CDR3 sequence is CASSSGSSGGSYTQYF. The CDR3 DNA follows: TGTGCCAGCAGCTCAGGGTCTAGCGGGGGATCCTATACGCAGTATTTT.

The J gene is TRBJ2-3, the V gene TRBV5-1, with 11 bases lining up with TRBD2. In germline, CDR1 is SGHRS, CDR2 YFSETQ. This CDR3 is 19 amino acids long. The J segment lost 4 bases and the V segment lost 0 bases, leaving 13 bases of the junction unmatched. The CDR3 DNA follows: TGCGCCAGCAGCTTGGAAGGGTCTAGCGGGGGGATCTTCTCAGATACGCAGTATTTT. It specifies CASSLEGSSGGIFSDTQYF.

The genes are TRBV29-1 and TRBJ2-7; the match to TRBD1 covers 9 bases. The trim removed 8 bases at V and 6 bases at J, leaving 8 bases unmatched. This CDR3 region has 12 residues. Germline values: CDR1 SQVTM, CDR2 ANQGSEA. The CDR3 DNA reads TGCAGCACCGGGACAGGGTCGTCCGAGCAGTACTTC. It encodes CSTGTGSSEQYF.

The chain carries TRBV15 and TRBJ1-3; 7 positions match TRBD1. The junction had 4 bases not matched to a gene; V was cut back by 6 bases and J by 2 bases. The V gene's germline CDR1 is LNHNV and CDR2 YYDKDF (reference sequence). The CDR3 totals 14 residues. CDR3 nucleotides: TGTGCCACCAGTCGAGGGGGCACTGGAAACACCATATATTTT. Translation: CATSRGGTGNTIYF. The full variable domain, rest sourced from reference TRBV15 and TRBJ1-3, is DAMVIQNPRYQVTQFGKPVTLSCSQTLNHNVMYWYQQKSSQAPKLLFHYYDKDFNNEADTPDNFQSRRPNTSFCFLDIRSPGLGDTAMYLCATSRGGTGNTIYFGEGSWLTVV.

The rearrangement links TRBV7-9 to TRBJ1-5, with a tentative D call TRBD1 (6 bases). The CDR3 is 15 amino acids. Trimming removed 1 base from V and 3 bases from J, with 10 bases in between. CDR1 is SEHNR and CDR2 is FQNEAQ in the germline V gene (reference sequence). This chain's CDR3 is CASSLVGGHNQPQHF. In nucleotides, the CDR3 is TGTGCCAGCAGCTTAGTCGGGGGGCACAATCAGCCCCAGCATTTT.

CDR3 sequence reads: CSVGDGENTEAFF. CDR3 bases: TGCAGCGTCGGAGACGGCGAGAACACTGAAGCTTTCTTT. The chain joins TRBV29-1 to TRBJ1-1; D is undetermined. Germline CDR1 is SQVTM and CDR2 is ANQGSEA. There are 13 residues in the CDR3. The V gene lost 6 bases and the J gene lost 1 base, with 12 bases spanning the gap.

The chain recombines TRBV10-3 with TRBJ1-1; D might be TRBD1 (5 bases). Germline V CDR1 and CDR2: ENHRY, SYGVKD. This CDR3 has 15 amino acids. Between the trimmed V and J ends, which lost 7 bases and 4 bases, there was a span of 19 bases. The CDR3 spells CAITLSPGSVTEAFF. CDR3 DNA sequence: TGTGCCATCACCCTGAGCCCAGGGTCGGTCACTGAAGCTTTCTTT.

The chain couples TRBV5-6 to TRBJ2-7; D is ambiguous. Germline CDR1 reads SGHDT; CDR2 reads YYEEEE. The CDR3 is made up of 12 amino acids. The germline V and J ends were trimmed by 2 bases and 3 bases, with 6 bases remaining between them. The DNA of the CDR3 is TGTGCCAGCAGCTTTGGCTTCTACGAGCAGTACTTC. Encoded protein: CASSFGFYEQYF.

J is TRBJ2-3 and V is TRBV14, with TRBD1 matching over 9 bases. CDR1 and CDR2 from the germline V gene are SGHDN and FVKESK. With V trimmed by 5 bases and J by 4 bases, 7 bases remained unmatched. CDR3 length equals 15 residues. CDR3 residues: CASSDTGGPSDTQYF. DNA for the CDR3: TGTGCCAGCAGCGATACAGGGGGCCCATCAGATACGCAGTATTTT.

The rearrangement uses TRBV4-1 and TRBJ2-1, with TRBD2 matching over 8 bases. Germline CDR1 MGHRA, CDR2 YSYEKL. Losses at the gene ends were 2 bases for V and 1 base for J; bases not matched to a gene: 4. The CDR3 has 16 residues. For the CDR3, the DNA is TGCGCCAGCAGCCAACATCCTAGCGGGTCCTACAATGAGCAGTTCTTC. Its translation is CASSQHPSGSYNEQFF.

The chain recombines TRBV6-4 with TRBJ2-5, with TRBD1 as a possible D gene (6 bases). Deletions cut 3 bases from V and 5 bases from J, with 7 bases between. The CDR3 is made up of 12 amino acids. CDR1 is MRHNA, CDR2 SNTAGT, per germline. CDR3 bases: TGTGCCAGCAGTGATGGGGGCGAGACCCAGTACTTC. Residues: CASSDGGETQYF.

V gene TRBV29-1 combines with J gene TRBJ2-7; no reliable D call. CDR3 length equals 13 residues. The V end was cut by 1 base, the J end by 3 bases, with 10 bases between. CDR1 and CDR2 from the germline V gene are SQVTM and ANQGSEA. The CDR3 coding sequence is TGCAGCGTTGAAGTTGAGGCCCGCTACGAGCAGTACTTC. This codes for CSVEVEARYEQYF.

The chain employs TRBV28 and TRBJ1-2; 11 positions agree with TRBD1. V lost 6 bases to trimming and J lost 7 bases; unmatched junction nucleotides: 7. The length of the CDR3 is 14 residues. The germline CDR1 and CDR2 sequences are MDHEN and SYDVKM. The CDR3 is CASRGGQGVGGYTF. The DNA of the CDR3 is TGTGCCAGCAGGGGGGGACAGGGGGTTGGTGGCTACACCTTC.

The chain combines TRBV27 with TRBJ1-5; 9 bases are shared with TRBD1. This CDR3 is 16 amino acids long. V was pared by 0 bases and J by 5 bases, with 5 bases of the junction left unmatched. The germline V gene encodes CDR1 MNHEY and CDR2 SMNVEV (reference sequence). The CDR3 loop reads CASSLSGQGGHQPQHF. The DNA for the CDR3 is TGTGCCAGCAGTTTATCGGGACAGGGAGGCCATCAGCCCCAGCATTTT.

The chain combines TRBV18 with TRBJ1-4, with unresolved D. Trimming shortened V by 6 bases and J by 4 bases, and 12 bases separated the two germline ends. CDR3 length equals 14 residues. The germline V gene encodes CDR1 KGHSH and CDR2 LQKENI. CDR3 nucleotide sequence: TGTGCCAGCTCCCCCCCAGGACTTAATGAAAAACTGTTTTTT. This codes for CASSPPGLNEKLFF.

The chain employs TRBV6-6 and TRBJ2-3, with 12 bases fitting TRBD2. From germline, CDR1 is MNHNY and CDR2 SVGAGI (reference sequence). J lost 3 bases, V lost 1 base, and 2 bases had no gene match. The CDR3 covers 16 residues. CDR3 nucleotide sequence: TGTGCCAGCAGTTACTTCGGACTAGCGGGGACAGATACGCAGTATTTT. Its protein is CASSYFGLAGTDTQYF.

The chain joins TRBV10-3 to TRBJ2-7; perhaps TRBD2 as D (6 bases). The CDR3 has 18 amino acids. V was shortened by 3 bases and J by 4 bases, with 25 bases between the two germline ends. Germline lookup yields CDR1 ENHRY and CDR2 SYGVKD. CDR3 bases: TGTGCCATCAGTGATATCGCCTCGGAAGCCCTAGCGAGTTACGAGCAGTACTTC. This codes for CAISDIASEALASYEQYF.

The gene calls are TRBV5-1 and TRBJ1-1, with D unresolved. CDR1 is SGHRS and CDR2 is YFSETQ in the germline V gene. The V end lost 0 bases, the J end lost 3 bases, and 9 bases lay between the germline ends. The CDR3 has 14 residues. The CDR3 reads CASSLVLEDTEAFF. As DNA, the CDR3 is TGCGCCAGCAGCTTGGTGTTGGAGGACACTGAAGCTTTCTTT.

V is TRBV27 and J is TRBJ2-4; the match to TRBD2 covers 13 bases. This CDR3 has 16 amino acids. The germline V gene encodes CDR1 MNHEY and CDR2 SMNVEV (reference sequence). Trimming removed 1 base from V and 9 bases from J; junction bases left unmatched: 6. In DNA, the CDR3 is TGTGCCAGCAGTTTATTGGGGACTAGCGGGAATCTCATTCAGTACTTC. Amino acids: CASSLLGTSGNLIQYF.

V and J are TRBV4-1 and TRBJ1-5, with D possibly being TRBD1 (6 bases). Germline CDR1 MGHRA, CDR2 YSYEKL. The CDR3 totals 17 residues. Trimming shortened V by 4 bases and J by 7 bases, and 23 bases separated the two germline ends. CDR3 sequence: CASSRRILQGKEQPQHF. The CDR3 DNA reads TGCGCCAGCAGCCGAAGAATATTACAGGGAAAGGAGCAGCCCCAGCATTTT.

The CDR3 reads CASRPAWASYYEQYF. CDR3 bases: TGTGCCAGCAGACCTGCTTGGGCGAGTTACTACGAGCAGTACTTC. This chain connects TRBV6-5 to TRBJ2-7; D is undetermined. V lost 6 bases and J 3 bases, leaving 18 bases between the germline ends. CDR1 MNHEY and CDR2 SVGAGI come from the germline V gene. The CDR3 runs to 15 residues.

J is TRBJ2-7 and V is TRBV25-1; weak D call: TRBD2 (7 bases). This CDR3 contains 13 residues. The V end lost 5 bases, the J end lost 2 bases, and 10 bases lay between the germline ends. The germline V gene encodes CDR1 MGHDK and CDR2 SYGVNS. The DNA of the CDR3 is TGTGCCAGCAGTACGGGGGGCCCCTACGAGCAGTACTTC. This codes for CASSTGGPYEQYF.

This chain uses TRBV4-1 with TRBJ1-1; no clear D gene. Germline loops: CDR1 MGHRA, CDR2 YSYEKL. The CDR3 runs to 19 residues. V was pared by 4 bases and J by 0 bases, with 24 bases between. This chain's CDR3 is CASSLARGRTRLVNTEAFF. The CDR3 DNA sequence: TGCGCCAGCAGCCTGGCGCGCGGGCGGACGAGATTGGTGAACACTGAAGCTTTCTTT.

V is TRBV9 and J is TRBJ2-7, with D maybe TRBD1 (6 bases). The V end was cut by 0 bases, the J end by 2 bases, with 9 bases between. The germline gives CDR1 SGDLS, CDR2 YYNGEE. The CDR3 length is 14 residues. The DNA for the CDR3 is TGTGCCAGCAGCGTAGAAGGACAGACCTACGAGCAGTACTTC. It codes for CASSVEGQTYEQYF.

This chain links TRBV4-1 with TRBJ2-7; 8 bases map to TRBD1. Trimming removed 1 base from V and 0 bases from J; junction bases left unmatched: 8. The CDR3 covers 17 residues. Germline CDR1 reads MGHRA; CDR2 reads YSYEKL. The CDR3 reads CASSQGGGTGDSYEQYF. CDR3 coding DNA: TGCGCCAGCAGCCAAGGGGGCGGGACAGGAGACTCCTACGAGCAGTACTTC.

The chain joins TRBV9 to TRBJ2-3; a possible D gene is TRBD1 (5 bases). This CDR3 contains 17 residues. CDR1 SGDLS and CDR2 YYNGEE come from the germline V gene. The ends were cut back, 2 bases at V and 5 bases at J, with 21 bases in the middle. CDR3 in DNA: TGTGCCAGCAGCGTCCTTACAGGTTTCGGCCCGAGAGATACGCAGTATTTT. Amino acids: CASSVLTGFGPRDTQYF. Variable domain in full (rest from reference TRBV9 and TRBJ2-3): DSGVTQTPKHLITATGQRVTLRCSPRSGDLSVYWYQQSLDQGLQFLIQYYNGEERAKGNILERFSAQQFPDLHSELNLSSLELGDSALYFCASSVLTGFGPRDTQYFGPGTRLTVL.

V gene TRBV6-5 combines with J gene TRBJ1-2, with D possibly TRBD1 on 6 matching bases. The germline CDR1 and CDR2 sequences are MNHEY and SVGAGI. V shed 3 bases and J shed 4 bases, with 12 bases lying between them. This CDR3 comprises 14 residues. DNA of the CDR3: TGTGCCAGCAGTTATGTGGGACAAGCCTATGGCTACACCTTC. Translating gives CASSYVGQAYGYTF.

This rearrangement joins TRBV5-1 to TRBJ1-3, with 7 bases lining up with TRBD1. Germline V gives CDR1 SGHRS, CDR2 YFSETQ. The CDR3 totals 16 residues. V lost 4 bases to trimming and J lost 0 bases; unmatched junction nucleotides: 7. The CDR3 DNA follows: TGCGCCAGCAGCCTATCACAGGGGAACTCTGGAAACACCATATATTTT. Amino acid sequence: CASSLSQGNSGNTIYF.

The rearrangement joins TRBV6-1 to TRBJ2-1; 11 bases fit TRBD2. This CDR3 has 13 residues. Germline CDR1 is MNHNS and CDR2 is SASEGT. The junction had 5 bases not matched to a gene; V was cut back by 7 bases and J by 9 bases. CDR3 protein: CASTLAGGFEQFF. CDR3 nucleotide sequence: TGTGCCAGCACCCTAGCGGGAGGATTTGAGCAGTTCTTC.

The J gene is TRBJ2-1, the V gene TRBV4-1; 11 nucleotides match TRBD2. The CDR3 consists of 17 residues. Germline assignment: CDR1 MGHRA and CDR2 YSYEKL. The ends lost 3 bases at V and 4 bases at J; junction bases unmatched: 8. CDR3 sequence (DNA): TGCGCCAGCAGCCAGGCCGGGACTAGCGGCACTTACAATGAGCAGTTCTTC. Its translation: CASSQAGTSGTYNEQFF.